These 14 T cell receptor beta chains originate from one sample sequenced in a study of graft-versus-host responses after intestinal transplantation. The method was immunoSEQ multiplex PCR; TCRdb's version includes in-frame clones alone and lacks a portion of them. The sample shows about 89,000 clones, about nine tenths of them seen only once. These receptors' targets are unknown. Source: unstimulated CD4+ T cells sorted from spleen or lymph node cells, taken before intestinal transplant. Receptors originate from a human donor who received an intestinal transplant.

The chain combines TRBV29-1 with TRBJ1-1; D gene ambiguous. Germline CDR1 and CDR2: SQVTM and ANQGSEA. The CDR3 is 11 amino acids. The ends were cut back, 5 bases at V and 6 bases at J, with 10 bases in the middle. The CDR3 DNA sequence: TGCAGCGTTACACGTTACGCTGAAGCTTTCTTT. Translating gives CSVTRYAEAFF.

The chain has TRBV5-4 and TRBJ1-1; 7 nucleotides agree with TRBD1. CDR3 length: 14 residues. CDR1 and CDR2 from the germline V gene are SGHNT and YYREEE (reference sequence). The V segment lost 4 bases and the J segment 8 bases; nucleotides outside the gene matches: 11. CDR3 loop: CASSQDRGRGEAFF. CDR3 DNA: TGTGCCAGCAGCCAAGATAGGGGGCGGGGGGAAGCTTTCTTT. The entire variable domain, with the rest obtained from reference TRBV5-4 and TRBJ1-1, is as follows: ETGVTQSPTHLIKTRGQQVTLRCSSQSGHNTVSWYQQALGQGPQFIFQYYREEENGRGNFPPRFSGLQFPNYSSELNVNALELDDSALYLCASSQDRGRGEAFFGQGTRLTVV.

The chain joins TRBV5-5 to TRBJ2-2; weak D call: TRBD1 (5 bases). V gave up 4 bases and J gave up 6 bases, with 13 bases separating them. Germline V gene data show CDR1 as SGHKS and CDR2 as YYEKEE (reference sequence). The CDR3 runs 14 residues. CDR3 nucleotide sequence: TGTGCCAGCAGCCCGGACAAGGTCGCCGGGGAGCTGTTTTTT. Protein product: CASSPDKVAGELFF.

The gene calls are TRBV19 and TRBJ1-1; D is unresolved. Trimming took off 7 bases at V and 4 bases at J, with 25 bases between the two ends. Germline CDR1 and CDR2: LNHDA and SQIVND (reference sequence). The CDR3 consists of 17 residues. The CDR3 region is CASKVVGQKGEATEAFF. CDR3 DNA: TGTGCCAGTAAGGTTGTAGGGCAGAAGGGAGAGGCCACTGAAGCTTTCTTT.

This CDR3 reads CASSLPWTSGSQDTQYF. CDR3 nucleotides: TGTGCCAGCAGCTTACCCTGGACTAGCGGGAGTCAAGATACGCAGTATTTT. The chain joins TRBV7-9 to TRBJ2-3; 13 bases line up with TRBD2. J was trimmed by 5 bases and V by 2 bases; bases with no gene match: 7. The CDR3 extends over 17 amino acids. Germline V gene lookup returns CDR1 SEHNR and CDR2 FQNEAQ (reference sequence).

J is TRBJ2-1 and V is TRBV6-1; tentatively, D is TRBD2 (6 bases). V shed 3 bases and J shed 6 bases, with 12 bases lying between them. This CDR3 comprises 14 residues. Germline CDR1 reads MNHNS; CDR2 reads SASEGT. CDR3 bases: TGTGCCAGCAGTGACGGGATAGCGGCCAATGAGCAGTTCTTC. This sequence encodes CASSDGIAANEQFF.

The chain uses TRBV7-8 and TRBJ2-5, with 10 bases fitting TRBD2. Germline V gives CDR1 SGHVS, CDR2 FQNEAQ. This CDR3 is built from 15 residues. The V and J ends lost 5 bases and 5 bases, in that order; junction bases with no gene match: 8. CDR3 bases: TGTGCCAGCAGCAGGACTAGCGGAGTCGGGGAGACCCAGTACTTC. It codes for CASSRTSGVGETQYF.

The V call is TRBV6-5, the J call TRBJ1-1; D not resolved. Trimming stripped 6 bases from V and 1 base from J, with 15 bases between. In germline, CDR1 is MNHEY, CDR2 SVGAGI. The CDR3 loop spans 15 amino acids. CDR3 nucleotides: TGTGCCAGCAGCGCCACACTTCCGCGGAACACTGAAGCTTTCTTT. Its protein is CASSATLPRNTEAFF.

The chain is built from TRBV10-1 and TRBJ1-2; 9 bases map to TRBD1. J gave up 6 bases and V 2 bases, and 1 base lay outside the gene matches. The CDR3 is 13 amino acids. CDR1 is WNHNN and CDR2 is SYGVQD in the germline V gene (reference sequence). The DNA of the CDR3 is TGCGCCAGCAGTGAGGGGACAGGGAATGGCTACACCTTC. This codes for CASSEGTGNGYTF.

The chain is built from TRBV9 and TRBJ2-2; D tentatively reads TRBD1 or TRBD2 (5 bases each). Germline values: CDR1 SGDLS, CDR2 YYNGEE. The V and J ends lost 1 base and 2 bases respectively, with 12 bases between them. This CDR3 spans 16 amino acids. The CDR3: CASSVRVGANTGELFF. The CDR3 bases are TGTGCCAGCAGCGTAAGGGTCGGGGCTAACACCGGGGAGCTGTTTTTT.

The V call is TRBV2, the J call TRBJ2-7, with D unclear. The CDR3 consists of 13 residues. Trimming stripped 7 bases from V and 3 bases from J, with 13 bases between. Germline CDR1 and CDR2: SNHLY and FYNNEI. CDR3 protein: CASIGALGYEQYF. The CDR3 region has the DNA TGTGCCAGCATTGGAGCCCTTGGCTACGAGCAGTACTTC.

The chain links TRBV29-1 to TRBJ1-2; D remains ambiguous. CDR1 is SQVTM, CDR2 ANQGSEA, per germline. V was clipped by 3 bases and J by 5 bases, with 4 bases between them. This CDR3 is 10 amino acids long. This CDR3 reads CSVESYGYTF. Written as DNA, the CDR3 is TGCAGCGTTGAGAGTTATGGCTACACCTTC.

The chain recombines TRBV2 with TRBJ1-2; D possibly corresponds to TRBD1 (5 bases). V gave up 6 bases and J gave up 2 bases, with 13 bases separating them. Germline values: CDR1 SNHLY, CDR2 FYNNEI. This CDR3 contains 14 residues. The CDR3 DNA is TGTGCCAGCAGGAGGGGATCCCCCAACTATGGCTACACCTTC. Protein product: CASRRGSPNYGYTF.

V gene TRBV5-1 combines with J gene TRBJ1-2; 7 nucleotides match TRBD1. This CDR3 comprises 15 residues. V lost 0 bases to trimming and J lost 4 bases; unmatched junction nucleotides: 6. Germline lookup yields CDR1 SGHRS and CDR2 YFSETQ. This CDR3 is CASSLEPGQTYGYTF. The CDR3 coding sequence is TGCGCCAGCAGCTTGGAACCGGGACAGACCTATGGCTACACCTTC.